This T cell receptor (beta chain) was obtained from a study of blood T cell repertoires in COVID-19. CDR3 size: 14 residues. Trimming at V came to 5 bases and at J to 3 bases, leaving 3 bases not matched to a gene. Germline V gene lookup returns CDR1 SEHNR and CDR2 FQNEAQ (reference sequence). Sequencing used immunoSEQ multiplex PCR; TCRdb keeps in-frame clones, though not all of them. The sample shows under 100,000 clones, 80% to 90% of them seen only once. This receptor was taken from a man over 45 with acute or convalescent COVID-19. V gene TRBV7-9 combines with J gene TRBJ1-4; the match to TRBD1 covers 7 bases. Specimen: peripheral blood. CDR3 coding DNA: TGTGCCAGCAGCCTGGGACAGTCTAATGAAAAACTGTTTTTT. Protein product: CASSLGQSNEKLFF.